These 7 T cell receptor beta chains were sequenced from one sample in a study of cytomegalovirus exposure and HLA in healthy donors. In the PCR, 60 Vbeta and 13 Jbeta primers were used. Method: immunoSEQ multiplex PCR; TCRdb's copy keeps in-frame clones and lacks some. There are roughly 290,000 clones in the sample; roughly 90% occur only once, and more than 2% lies in the top ten. The sample comprised PBMCs. These TCRs come from a woman aged 18-30 years in good health and CMV-seronegative.

This chain joins TRBV19 and TRBJ2-2; tentatively, D is TRBD2 (5 bases). This CDR3 contains 16 residues. The V and J ends lost 7 bases and 4 bases respectively, with 19 bases between them. Germline-derived CDR1 and CDR2 are LNHDA and SQIVND (reference sequence). The CDR3 DNA reads as TGTGCCAGTACCACCCCGGGAAGGGCGGGCACCGGGGAGCTGTTTTTT. Translating gives CASTTPGRAGTGELFF.

In its sample, this clone was seen a few times. This chain links TRBV5-1 with TRBJ1-2; 9 bases fit TRBD1. Germline V lookup: CDR1 SGHRS, CDR2 YFSETQ. Trimming took 3 bases from V and 4 from J; bases not matched to a gene: 7. The CDR3 runs to 15 residues. DNA of the CDR3: TGCGCCAGCAGCTCCCCAACAGGGGGCGGCTATGGCTACACCTTC. Amino acids: CASSSPTGGGYGYTF.

The V call is TRBV11-2, the J call TRBJ2-5, with TRBD2 identical over 8 bases. The trim removed 5 bases at V and 5 bases at J, leaving 10 bases unmatched. Germline CDR1 reads SGHAT; CDR2 reads FQNNGV. This CDR3 has 15 amino acids. CDR3 in amino acids: CASSLTLAGPETQYF. For the CDR3, the DNA is TGTGCCAGCAGCCTAACTTTAGCGGGGCCCGAGACCCAGTACTTC. Based on the CDR3 plus reference TRBV11-2 and TRBJ2-5, the full variable domain is EAGVAQSPRYKIIEKRQSVAFWCNPISGHATLYWYQQILGQGPKLLIQFQNNGVVDDSQLPKDRFSAERLKGVDSTLKIQPAKLEDSAVYLCASSLTLAGPETQYFGPGTRLLVL.

The chain couples TRBV5-5 to TRBJ1-2; possible D gene TRBD1, 6 bases. Per the germline V gene, CDR1 is SGHKS and CDR2 is YYEKEE (reference sequence). This CDR3 spans 15 amino acids. The germline V and J ends were trimmed by 3 bases and 5 bases, with 17 bases remaining between them. CDR3 amino acids: CASSSFVEGGYGYTF. DNA for the CDR3: TGTGCCAGCAGCTCATTTGTCGAGGGGGGGTATGGCTACACCTTC.

This clone was recorded a few times. This sequence joins TRBV5-1 and TRBJ2-5, with 9 bases fitting TRBD1. With 6 bases clipped from V and 4 bases from J, the junction kept 10 bases outside the gene matches. The CDR3 runs 15 residues. The V gene's germline CDR1 is SGHRS and CDR2 YFSETQ. The CDR3 DNA reads TGCGCCAGCACCCTACAGGGGGCATCAGGAGAGACCCAGTACTTC. Translation gives CASTLQGASGETQYF.

This clone has just one count. J is TRBJ2-7 and V is TRBV29-1; possibly TRBD1 for D (6 bases). Germline assignment: CDR1 SQVTM and CDR2 ANQGSEA. The CDR3 is 11 residues long. Deletions cut 5 bases from V and 3 bases from J, with 8 bases between. The CDR3 spells CSVLTGYEQYF. CDR3 sequence (DNA): TGCAGCGTTCTGACAGGCTACGAGCAGTACTTC.

The chain is built from TRBV11-2 and TRBJ1-1; D gene ambiguous. V was pared by 5 bases and J by 5 bases, with 9 bases between. Germline V gene sequence: CDR1 SGHAT, CDR2 FQNNGV. The CDR3 is 12 residues long. The CDR3 loop is CASSPISTEAFF. The CDR3 region has the DNA TGTGCCAGCAGCCCTATTTCGACTGAAGCTTTCTTT. The variable domain in full, with the rest retrieved from reference TRBV11-2 and TRBJ1-1, is EAGVAQSPRYKIIEKRQSVAFWCNPISGHATLYWYQQILGQGPKLLIQFQNNGVVDDSQLPKDRFSAERLKGVDSTLKIQPAKLEDSAVYLCASSPISTEAFFGQGTRLTVV.